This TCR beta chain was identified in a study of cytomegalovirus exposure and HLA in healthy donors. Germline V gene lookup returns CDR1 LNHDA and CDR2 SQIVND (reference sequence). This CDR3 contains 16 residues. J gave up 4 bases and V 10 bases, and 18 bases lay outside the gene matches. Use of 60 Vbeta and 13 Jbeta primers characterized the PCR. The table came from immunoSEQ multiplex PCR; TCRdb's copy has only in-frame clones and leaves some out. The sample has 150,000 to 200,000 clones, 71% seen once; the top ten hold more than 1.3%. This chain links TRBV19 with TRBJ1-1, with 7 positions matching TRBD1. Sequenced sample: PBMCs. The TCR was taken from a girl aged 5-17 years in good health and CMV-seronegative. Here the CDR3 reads CAKHHDRDSPATEAFF. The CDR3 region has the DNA TGTGCCAAACACCACGACCGGGACAGCCCGGCCACTGAAGCTTTCTTT.